The 19 T cell receptor beta chains below were found in one sample sequenced in a study of OX40 agonist ivuxolimab in advanced cancers. Sequenced by immunoSEQ multiplex PCR; TCRdb stores in-frame clones only, minus some. The sample gives around 67,000 clones, about 80% of which show up once; more than 1% is in the top ten. The specimen comprised CD4+ or CD8+ T cells sorted from blood, sampled in a trial of the OX40 agonist ivuxolimab. Source of these receptors: an adult with an advanced solid tumor such as melanoma, head and neck, liver or kidney cancer.

V is TRBV7-8 and J is TRBJ2-7; perhaps D is TRBD1 or TRBD2 (6 bases each). V was clipped by 1 base and J by 3 bases, with 16 bases between them. This CDR3 spans 16 amino acids. The germline V gene encodes CDR1 SGHVS and CDR2 FQNEAQ. The CDR3 sequence is CASSLGGQGLLYEQYF. Here the CDR3 DNA reads TGTGCCAGCAGCTTAGGGGGGCAGGGACTTCTCTACGAGCAGTACTTC.

The chain has TRBV18 and TRBJ1-1; D is unclear. The germline CDR1 and CDR2 sequences are KGHSH and LQKENI. Deletions cut 5 bases from V and 2 bases from J, with 18 bases between. The CDR3 is 16 amino acids. CDR3 sequence reads: CASSFRPPGENTEAFF. For the CDR3, the DNA is TGTGCCAGCTCATTTCGGCCTCCTGGGGAAAACACTGAAGCTTTCTTT.

This clone turned up a few times. This chain joins TRBV7-2 and TRBJ1-5; D not certain. This CDR3 region has 15 residues. V gave up 0 bases and J gave up 9 bases, with 15 bases separating them. The germline V gene encodes CDR1 SGHTA and CDR2 FQGNSA. The CDR3 reads CASSLALSYQSPQHF. Here the CDR3 DNA reads TGTGCCAGCAGCTTAGCCCTCTCTTATCAGTCGCCCCAGCATTTT.

The genes are TRBV6-5 and TRBJ1-1; TRBD1 might be the D (5 bases). V lost 7 bases to trimming and J lost 0 bases, with 15 bases between them. Germline values: CDR1 MNHEY, CDR2 SVGAGI. The CDR3 loop spans 15 amino acids. The CDR3 spells CASTFGTVLNTEAFF. CDR3 bases: TGTGCCAGCACCTTCGGGACTGTACTGAACACTGAAGCTTTCTTT.

The chain has TRBV5-1 and TRBJ1-1; D is uncertain. The CDR3 contains 14 residues. Germline V gives CDR1 SGHRS, CDR2 YFSETQ. Trimming took off 0 bases at V and 0 bases at J, with 6 bases between the two ends. The CDR3 DNA reads as TGCGCCAGCAGCTTGGCCAGCATGAACACTGAAGCTTTCTTT. Translated, it gives CASSLASMNTEAFF.

The chain carries TRBV5-6 and TRBJ1-1; D ambiguous. V was cut by 0 bases and J by 4 bases, with 7 bases left in between. The CDR3 is made up of 13 amino acids. The germline V gene has CDR1 SGHDT and CDR2 YYEEEE. CDR3 DNA sequence: TGTGCCAGCAGCTTGGGCCTGAGCACTGAAGCTTTCTTT. It yields the protein CASSLGLSTEAFF. Using reference TRBV5-6 and TRBJ1-1 for the parts outside the CDR3, the full variable domain is DAGVTQSPTHLIKTRGQQVTLRCSPKSGHDTVSWYQQALGQGPQFIFQYYEEEERQRGNFPDRFSGHQFPNYSSELNVNALLLGDSALYLCASSLGLSTEAFFGQGTRLTVV.

The V and J genes are TRBV30 and TRBJ2-3, with D unclear. The V gene lost 5 bases and the J gene lost 1 base, with 7 bases spanning the gap. The germline V gene has CDR1 GTSNPN and CDR2 SVGIG (reference sequence). The CDR3 has 12 residues. The CDR3 sequence: CAWDRGTDTQYF. The DNA of the CDR3 is TGTGCCTGGGACCGTGGCACAGATACGCAGTATTTT.

The sample holds a few counts of this clone. Other DNA sequences within the sample encode an identical CDR3. V and J are TRBV28 and TRBJ2-7; D might be TRBD1 (6 bases). This CDR3 is built from 11 residues. V was pared by 5 bases and J by 4 bases, with 6 bases between. Germline values: CDR1 MDHEN, CDR2 SYDVKM. CDR3 in amino acids: CASSRGYEQYF. As DNA, the CDR3 is TGTGCCAGCAGTAGGGGGTACGAGCAGTACTTC.

The chain recombines TRBV4-2 with TRBJ2-3; D is uncertain. In germline, CDR1 is LGHNA, CDR2 YNFKEQ. The CDR3 runs to 14 residues. The V gene lost 4 bases and the J gene lost 5 bases, with 13 bases spanning the gap. This chain's CDR3 is CASSPPSRLDTQYF. In nucleotides, the CDR3 is TGTGCCAGCAGCCCCCCCAGCCGATTAGATACGCAGTATTTT.

This clone was detected a few times. The V call is TRBV4-2, the J call TRBJ1-6; tentatively, D is TRBD1 (6 bases). The CDR3 length is 16 residues. Trimming took 6 bases from V and 8 from J, leaving 20 bases between them. CDR1 LGHNA and CDR2 YNFKEQ come from the germline V gene. DNA of the CDR3: TGTGCCAGCAGTTACGGACAGCCAACTTTCGATTCACCCCTCCACTTT. Its translation is CASSYGQPTFDSPLHF.

The CDR3: CASSVVPQLAGETQYF. CDR3 in DNA: TGTGCCAGCAGCGTAGTACCCCAACTAGCGGGAGAGACCCAGTACTTC. This chain joins TRBV9 and TRBJ2-5; 9 nucleotides align to TRBD2. From germline, CDR1 is SGDLS and CDR2 YYNGEE. This CDR3 region has 16 residues. After removal of 0 bases from V and 4 bases from J, the junction contained 7 bases not matched to a gene.

This chain connects TRBV5-1 to TRBJ2-6, with no clear D. This CDR3 is built from 20 residues. CDR1 is SGHRS and CDR2 is YFSETQ in the germline V gene. V was pared by 2 bases and J by 0 bases, with 21 bases between. CDR3 sequence (DNA): TGCGCCAGCAGCTTCGGTAGGCGGACGGCTTTATCCTCTGGGGCCAACGTCCTGACTTTC. Protein: CASSFGRRTALSSGANVLTF.

The rearrangement links TRBV19 to TRBJ1-2; D is uncertain. V was clipped by 6 bases and J by 4 bases, with 18 bases between them. Per germline, CDR1 LNHDA and CDR2 SQIVND (reference sequence). The CDR3 has 15 residues. DNA of the CDR3: TGTGCCAGTAGGAGTCTTTTCATAGTTACCTATGGCTACACCTTC. Its protein is CASRSLFIVTYGYTF.

This CDR3 is CASSYRATYEQYF. For the CDR3, the DNA is TGTGCCAGCAGCTACAGGGCAACCTACGAGCAGTACTTC. The chain combines TRBV7-2 with TRBJ2-7, with D possibly being TRBD1 (6 bases). V lost 4 bases, J lost 2 bases, and 9 bases lay in between. The germline V gene has CDR1 SGHTA and CDR2 FQGNSA. The CDR3 is 13 residues long.

This chain uses TRBV7-9 with TRBJ1-2; D may be TRBD1 (5 bases). Deletions cut 6 bases from V and 5 bases from J, with 13 bases between. This CDR3 spans 13 amino acids. Germline CDR1 and CDR2: SEHNR and FQNEAQ (reference sequence). CDR3 region: CASSRPGTYGYTF. CDR3 nucleotides: TGTGCCAGCAGTCGACCGGGGACTTATGGCTACACCTTC.

The chain carries TRBV6-1 and TRBJ1-1, with TRBD1 as a possible D gene (5 bases). There are 15 residues in the CDR3. Germline V lookup: CDR1 MNHNS, CDR2 SASEGT. Trimming stripped 4 bases from V and 5 bases from J, with 17 bases between. CDR3 nucleotides: TGTGCCAGCAGTGTCGGGCAGGGAGGGTGGACTGAAGCTTTCTTT. It specifies CASSVGQGGWTEAFF.

By proportion, this clone is medium-sized. This sequence joins TRBV6-1 and TRBJ2-7, with D perhaps given as TRBD1 or TRBD2 (5 bases each). CDR3 length equals 15 residues. V dropped 8 bases and J dropped 6 bases, with 23 bases sitting between them. Looked up from germline, CDR1 is MNHNS and CDR2 is SASEGT. Here the CDR3 DNA reads TGTGCCAGCTCCGAAGGTGGGAGACAAGGGGCCGAGCAGTACTTC. Its translation: CASSEGGRQGAEQYF.

The chain joins TRBV5-1 to TRBJ2-5; D tentatively fits TRBD1 or TRBD2 (5 bases each). V was trimmed by 1 base and J by 4 bases, leaving 11 bases between them. The CDR3 loop spans 14 amino acids. In germline, CDR1 is SGHRS, CDR2 YFSETQ. The CDR3 DNA is TGCGCCAGCAGCTTGTTCGGGGCGGGAGAGACCCAGTACTTC. Encoded protein: CASSLFGAGETQYF.

This chain uses TRBV5-1 with TRBJ2-1, with 7 bases matching TRBD2. Trimming cost V 3 bases and J 4 bases; bases outside gene matches: 7. From germline, CDR1 is SGHRS and CDR2 YFSETQ. The CDR3 extends over 15 amino acids. The DNA for the CDR3 is TGCGCCAGCAGCTGGACTAGTGCTCAGTACAATGAGCAGTTCTTC. Translation gives CASSWTSAQYNEQFF.